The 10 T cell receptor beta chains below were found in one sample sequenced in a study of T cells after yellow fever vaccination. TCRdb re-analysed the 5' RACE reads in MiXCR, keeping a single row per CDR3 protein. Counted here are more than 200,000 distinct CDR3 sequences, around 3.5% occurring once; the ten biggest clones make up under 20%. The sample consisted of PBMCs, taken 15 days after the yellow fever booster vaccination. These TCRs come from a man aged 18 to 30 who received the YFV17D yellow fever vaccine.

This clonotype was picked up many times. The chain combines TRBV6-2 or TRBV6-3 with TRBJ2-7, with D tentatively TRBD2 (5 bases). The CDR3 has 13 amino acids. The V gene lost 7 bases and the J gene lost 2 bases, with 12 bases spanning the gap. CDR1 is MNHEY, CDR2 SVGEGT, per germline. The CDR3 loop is CASTRAETYEQYV. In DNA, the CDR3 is TGTGCCAGCACGCGGGCGGAAACCTACGAGCAGTACGTC.

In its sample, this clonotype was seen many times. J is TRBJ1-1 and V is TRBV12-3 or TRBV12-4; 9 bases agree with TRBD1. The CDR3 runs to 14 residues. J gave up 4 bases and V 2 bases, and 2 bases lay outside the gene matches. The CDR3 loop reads CASSLLGQGTEAFF. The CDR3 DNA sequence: TGTGCCAGCAGTTTATTGGGACAGGGCACTGAAGCTTTCTTT.

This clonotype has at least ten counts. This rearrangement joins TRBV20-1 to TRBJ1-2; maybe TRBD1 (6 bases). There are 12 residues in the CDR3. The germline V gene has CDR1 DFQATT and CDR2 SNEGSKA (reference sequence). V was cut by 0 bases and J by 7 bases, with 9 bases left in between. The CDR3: CSAREGGGGYTF. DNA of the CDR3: TGCAGTGCTAGAGAGGGAGGGGGTGGCTACACCTTC.

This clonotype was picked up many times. CDR3 in DNA: TGTGCCAGCAGTTTACCAGGGTACACAGATACGCAGTATTTT. This gives the protein CASSLPGYTDTQYF. V is TRBV12-3 or TRBV12-4 and J is TRBJ2-3, with D possibly matching TRBD1 (5 bases). This CDR3 is built from 14 residues. V was clipped by 2 bases and J by 2 bases, with 8 bases between them.

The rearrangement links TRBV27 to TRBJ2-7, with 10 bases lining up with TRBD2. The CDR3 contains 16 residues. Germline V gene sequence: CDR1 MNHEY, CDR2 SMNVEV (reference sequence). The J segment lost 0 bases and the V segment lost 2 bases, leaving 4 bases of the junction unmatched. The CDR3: CASSLTSSGGSYEQYF. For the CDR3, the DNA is TGTGCCAGCAGTTTAACATCTAGCGGGGGCTCCTACGAGCAGTACTTC.

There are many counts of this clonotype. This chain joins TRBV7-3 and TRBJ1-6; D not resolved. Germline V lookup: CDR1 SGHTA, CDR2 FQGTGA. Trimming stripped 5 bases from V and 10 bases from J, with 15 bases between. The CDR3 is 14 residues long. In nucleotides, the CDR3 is TGTGCCAGCAGCGCATCAGGATTAGGATCACCCCTCCACTTT. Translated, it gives CASSASGLGSPLHF.

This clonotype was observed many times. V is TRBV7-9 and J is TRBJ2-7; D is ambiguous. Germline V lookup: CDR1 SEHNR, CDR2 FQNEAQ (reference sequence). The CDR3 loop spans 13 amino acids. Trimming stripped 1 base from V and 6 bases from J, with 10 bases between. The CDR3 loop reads CASSLGPGPEQYV. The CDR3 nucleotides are TGTGCCAGCAGCTTAGGCCCGGGTCCCGAGCAGTACGTC.

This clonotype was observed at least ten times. The CDR3 protein is CASMADSYNEQFF. DNA of the CDR3: TGCGCCAGCATGGCTGACTCCTACAATGAGCAGTTCTTC. V usage is TRBV5-1 and J usage is TRBJ2-1; D unresolved. This CDR3 contains 13 residues. Trimming stripped 6 bases from V and 0 bases from J, with 7 bases between. Germline V gene lookup returns CDR1 SGHRS and CDR2 YFSETQ.

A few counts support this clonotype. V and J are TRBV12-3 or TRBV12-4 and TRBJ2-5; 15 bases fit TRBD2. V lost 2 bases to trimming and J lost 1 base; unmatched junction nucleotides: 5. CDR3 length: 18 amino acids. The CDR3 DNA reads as TGTGCCAGCAGTTTAAGGACTAGCGGGGGGGCAATCCAAGAGACCCAGTACTTC. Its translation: CASSLRTSGGAIQETQYF.

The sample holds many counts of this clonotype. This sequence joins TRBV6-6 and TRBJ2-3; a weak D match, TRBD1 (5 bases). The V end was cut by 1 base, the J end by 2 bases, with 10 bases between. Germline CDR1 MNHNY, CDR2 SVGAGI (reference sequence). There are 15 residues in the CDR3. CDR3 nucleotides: TGTGCCAGCAGTTACTTAGGGGCCGACACAGATACGCAGTATTTT. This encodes CASSYLGADTDTQYF.